This T cell receptor beta chain was sequenced for a study of OX40 agonist ivuxolimab in advanced cancers. The assay was immunoSEQ multiplex PCR, and TCRdb's table has in-frame clones only and misses some. The data show more than 70,000 clones, about 88% seen once. CDR1 DFQATT and CDR2 SNEGSKA come from the germline V gene (reference sequence). This CDR3 comprises 11 residues. Trimming cost V 5 bases and J 7 bases, with 10 bases left between them. The specimen was CD4+ or CD8+ T cells sorted from blood, collected in a trial of the OX40 agonist ivuxolimab. The chain recombines TRBV20-1 with TRBJ2-3; D is possibly TRBD1 (6 bases). The clonotype was recovered from an adult with an advanced solid tumor such as melanoma, head and neck, liver or kidney cancer. The CDR3 nucleotides read TGCAGTGCTGCTACAGGGAATACGCAGTATTTT. It translates to CSAATGNTQYF.